These 16 T cell receptor beta chains were all obtained from the same sample, sequenced in a study of PD-L1 blockade in urothelial cancer listed by TCRdb under 2017. Libraries were constructed by the immunoSEQ multiplex PCR assay. TCRdb took this table from immuneACCESS and kept in-frame rearrangements with V and J called. Such tables lack part of the clones; where checked against another copy, unresolved V genes explain under half of the gap, and the rest is unexplained. For this sample there are tens of thousands of clones; roughly 80% appear just once. The ten largest clonotypes hold 4% to 6% of the sample. Source: PBMCs, taken around atezolizumab (anti-PD-L1) treatment. These receptors were taken from a man in his 70s with urothelial cancer.

This clone has just a few counts. The V and J genes are TRBV5-6 and TRBJ1-3, with a possible D match to TRBD1 (6 bases). Looked up from germline, CDR1 is SGHDT and CDR2 is YYEEEE. This CDR3 contains 16 residues. V was trimmed by 2 bases and J by 0 bases, leaving 12 bases between them. CDR3 DNA: TGTGCCAGCAGCTTTGGGGGCTTTAGCTCTGGAAACACCATATATTTT. It translates to CASSFGGFSSGNTIYF.

CDR3 in amino acids: CASSLGQGSSTQYF. In DNA form, the CDR3 reads TGCGCCAGCAGCTTAGGCCAGGGGTCCAGTACGCAGTATTTT. The chain links TRBV5-1 to TRBJ2-3; tentative D call: TRBD1 (6 bases). V lost 2 bases to trimming and J lost 8 bases, with 15 bases between them. The CDR3 covers 14 residues. Germline-derived CDR1 and CDR2 are SGHRS and YFSETQ.

The V call is TRBV7-8, the J call TRBJ2-1; D might be TRBD2 (5 bases). This CDR3 spans 16 amino acids. CDR1 and CDR2 (germline): SGHVS, FQNEAQ. Trimming pared 8 bases from V and 6 bases from J, leaving 23 bases between. CDR3 region: CASGLRASSLGNEQFF. The CDR3 DNA follows: TGTGCCAGCGGCCTGAGGGCCTCCTCACTGGGCAATGAGCAGTTCTTC.

A single count supports this clone. The CDR3 sequence is CASSQVPGTGKDDQETQYF. DNA of the CDR3: TGCGCCAGCAGCCAGGTCCCTGGGACAGGAAAGGATGACCAAGAGACCCAGTACTTC. The V gene is TRBV4-1, the J gene TRBJ2-5; 8 bases fit TRBD1. V lost 3 bases, J lost 0 bases, and 15 bases stayed unmatched. Per germline, CDR1 MGHRA and CDR2 YSYEKL. The CDR3 consists of 19 residues.

J is TRBJ2-7 and V is TRBV11-2; weak D call: TRBD2 (5 bases). The CDR3 consists of 14 residues. The germline V gene encodes CDR1 SGHAT and CDR2 FQNNGV. The V end lost 4 bases, the J end lost 5 bases, and 15 bases lay between the germline ends. The CDR3 loop is CASSSLSVKNEQYF. Here the CDR3 DNA reads TGTGCCAGCAGCTCCCTTAGCGTTAAGAACGAGCAGTACTTC.

The rearrangement links TRBV27 to TRBJ2-2; no definite D call. Germline CDR1 and CDR2: MNHEY and SMNVEV (reference sequence). Trimming left V 5 bases short and J 7 bases short, with 11 bases between. The CDR3 consists of 13 residues. This chain's CDR3 is CASSASRGGELFF. In DNA, the CDR3 is TGTGCCAGCAGTGCCTCACGAGGCGGGGAGCTGTTTTTT.

The rearrangement uses TRBV15 and TRBJ1-1; no reliable D call. The CDR3 is 11 amino acids. Trimming pared 3 bases from V and 7 bases from J, leaving 6 bases between. CDR1 is LNHNV and CDR2 is YYDKDF in the germline V gene (reference sequence). CDR3 nucleotides: TGTGCCACCAGCAGCCTAGATGAAGCTTTCTTT. Translation gives CATSSLDEAFF.

This clone was recorded a few times. V usage is TRBV6-1 and J usage is TRBJ1-1; D uncertain. The germline V gene encodes CDR1 MNHNS and CDR2 SASEGT. This CDR3 spans 14 amino acids. V shed 2 bases and J shed 8 bases, with 15 bases lying between them. CDR3 sequence (DNA): TGTGCCAGCAGTGAATCAGGAATAAGCCTAGAAGCTTTCTTT. Translated: CASSESGISLEAFF.

The V and J genes are TRBV6-1 and TRBJ2-7; TRBD1 is a possible D gene (6 bases). This CDR3 is built from 13 residues. Germline lookup yields CDR1 MNHNS and CDR2 SASEGT. The V and J ends lost 3 bases and 6 bases respectively, with 12 bases between them. The CDR3 spells CASSDVRGAEQYF. The CDR3 DNA follows: TGTGCCAGCAGTGATGTCAGGGGTGCCGAGCAGTACTTC.

This chain links TRBV7-2 with TRBJ2-3; D perhaps matches TRBD2 (6 bases). Between the trimmed V and J ends, which lost 5 bases and 4 bases, there was a span of 16 bases. The germline CDR1 and CDR2 sequences are SGHTA and FQGNSA. The CDR3 runs 15 residues. The CDR3 loop reads CASSPIGGTADTQYF. Here the CDR3 DNA reads TGTGCCAGCAGCCCTATCGGGGGAACAGCAGATACGCAGTATTTT.

The rearrangement links TRBV9 to TRBJ2-5; possibly TRBD2 for D (5 bases). The CDR3 spans 14 residues. V lost 1 base, J lost 5 bases, and 12 bases lay in between. Looked up from germline, CDR1 is SGDLS and CDR2 is YYNGEE. CDR3: CASSVHTGGETQYF. The CDR3 coding sequence is TGTGCCAGCAGCGTACATACGGGCGGGGAGACCCAGTACTTC.

V gene TRBV7-9 combines with J gene TRBJ2-1; 8 nucleotides match TRBD1. Germline assignment: CDR1 SEHNR and CDR2 FQNEAQ (reference sequence). V was clipped by 5 bases and J by 7 bases; unmatched bases: 19. This CDR3 has 18 residues. Written as DNA, the CDR3 is TGTGCCAGCAGCCTAGGGCCAAACAGGGGGTGGAGGGGTAATGAGCAGTTCTTC. The encoded protein is CASSLGPNRGWRGNEQFF.

The rearrangement links TRBV27 to TRBJ2-6; D may be TRBD2 (6 bases). V lost 3 bases and J 2 bases, leaving 8 bases between the germline ends. Per the germline V gene, CDR1 is MNHEY and CDR2 is SMNVEV (reference sequence). This CDR3 spans 15 amino acids. CDR3 loop: CASSLEGAGANVLTF. CDR3 nucleotides: TGTGCCAGCAGTTTGGAGGGAGCTGGGGCCAACGTCCTGACTTTC.

The chain links TRBV5-1 to TRBJ2-3; the match to TRBD1 covers 11 bases. V lost 2 bases, J lost 3 bases, and 5 bases stayed unmatched. Germline assignment: CDR1 SGHRS and CDR2 YFSETQ. The CDR3 spans 16 residues. The CDR3 bases are TGCGCCAGCAGCTTCCCGGGACAGGGGGTTACAGATACGCAGTATTTT. Translating it yields CASSFPGQGVTDTQYF.

The chain combines TRBV7-9 with TRBJ2-7; 9 positions agree with TRBD1. Germline values: CDR1 SEHNR, CDR2 FQNEAQ (reference sequence). The CDR3 sequence is 13 residues long. Trimming at V came to 6 bases and at J to 3 bases, leaving 3 bases not matched to a gene. The CDR3 bases are TGTGCCAGCAGGGGACAGGGTATCTACGAGCAGTACTTC. This gives the protein CASRGQGIYEQYF.

The V gene is TRBV6-1, the J gene TRBJ2-2; D is unresolved. The CDR3 has 14 residues. Trimming stripped 7 bases from V and 1 base from J, with 10 bases between. Germline V gene sequence: CDR1 MNHNS, CDR2 SASEGT. The CDR3 reads CASTLGKNTGELFF. For the CDR3, the DNA is TGTGCCAGCACCTTGGGCAAGAACACCGGGGAGCTGTTTTTT.